This TCR beta chain was captured by sequencing in a study of patients and donors after allogeneic stem cell transplantation (TCRdb year 2020). The CDR3 sequence holds 14 residues, the cysteine and phenylalanine included. Kept here is only the CDR3 DNA, which spans 42 bases and is read in frame from base 1. V and J are trimmed by 7 bases and 3 bases, and the gene matches miss 8 bases of the junction. Libraries were constructed by RT-PCR. The sequencing machine was a NextSeq 550. The raw public data were reprocessed by TCRdb itself: fastp quality trimming at Q25, MiXCR clonotype calling, in-frame beta chains only. Rows are combined by CDR3 protein, so each entry shows the most common genes and DNA. In this sample the table shows 800,000 to 1,000,000 distinct CDR3 sequences, under 20% of which occur a single time. Around 6% of the sample is held by the ten biggest clonotypes. About this clonotype itself: Its antigen is not yet known. Per-base qualities were not stored, and no clone one base away is much larger.

Rearrangement joined TRBV12-3 or TRBV12-4 to TRBJ1-1; TRBD1 agrees with 7 junctional bases. The TCR comes from a human donor who was either an allogeneic HSCT recipient or a stem cell or donor lymphocyte infusion donor (not recorded which). It is not recorded whose cells these are; they may come from a transplant donor. The specimen was blood, either unsorted or a sorted T cell fraction (not recorded which). The CDR3 is CASTIKQGHTEAFF. The DNA sequence is as follows: TGTGCCAGCACCATTAAACAGGGGCACACTGAAGCTTTCTTT.